This TCR beta chain was identified during a study of blood T cell repertoires in COVID-19. Profiled with immunoSEQ multiplex PCR; TCRdb holds only in-frame clones, not every one. Among about 250,000 clones listed, roughly 86% were seen once. The length of the CDR3 is 13 residues. CDR1 is SNHLY, CDR2 FYNNEI, per germline. V was clipped by 7 bases and J by 6 bases, with 16 bases between them. This TCR came from a woman aged 25 to 39 with acute COVID-19. Source material: PBMCs or T cells enriched from blood (not recorded which). The rearrangement links TRBV2 to TRBJ2-7, with a possible D match to TRBD1 (5 bases). The CDR3 here is CASKTTRVGEQYF. The CDR3 nucleotides are TGTGCCAGCAAAACCACCAGGGTAGGCGAGCAGTACTTC.